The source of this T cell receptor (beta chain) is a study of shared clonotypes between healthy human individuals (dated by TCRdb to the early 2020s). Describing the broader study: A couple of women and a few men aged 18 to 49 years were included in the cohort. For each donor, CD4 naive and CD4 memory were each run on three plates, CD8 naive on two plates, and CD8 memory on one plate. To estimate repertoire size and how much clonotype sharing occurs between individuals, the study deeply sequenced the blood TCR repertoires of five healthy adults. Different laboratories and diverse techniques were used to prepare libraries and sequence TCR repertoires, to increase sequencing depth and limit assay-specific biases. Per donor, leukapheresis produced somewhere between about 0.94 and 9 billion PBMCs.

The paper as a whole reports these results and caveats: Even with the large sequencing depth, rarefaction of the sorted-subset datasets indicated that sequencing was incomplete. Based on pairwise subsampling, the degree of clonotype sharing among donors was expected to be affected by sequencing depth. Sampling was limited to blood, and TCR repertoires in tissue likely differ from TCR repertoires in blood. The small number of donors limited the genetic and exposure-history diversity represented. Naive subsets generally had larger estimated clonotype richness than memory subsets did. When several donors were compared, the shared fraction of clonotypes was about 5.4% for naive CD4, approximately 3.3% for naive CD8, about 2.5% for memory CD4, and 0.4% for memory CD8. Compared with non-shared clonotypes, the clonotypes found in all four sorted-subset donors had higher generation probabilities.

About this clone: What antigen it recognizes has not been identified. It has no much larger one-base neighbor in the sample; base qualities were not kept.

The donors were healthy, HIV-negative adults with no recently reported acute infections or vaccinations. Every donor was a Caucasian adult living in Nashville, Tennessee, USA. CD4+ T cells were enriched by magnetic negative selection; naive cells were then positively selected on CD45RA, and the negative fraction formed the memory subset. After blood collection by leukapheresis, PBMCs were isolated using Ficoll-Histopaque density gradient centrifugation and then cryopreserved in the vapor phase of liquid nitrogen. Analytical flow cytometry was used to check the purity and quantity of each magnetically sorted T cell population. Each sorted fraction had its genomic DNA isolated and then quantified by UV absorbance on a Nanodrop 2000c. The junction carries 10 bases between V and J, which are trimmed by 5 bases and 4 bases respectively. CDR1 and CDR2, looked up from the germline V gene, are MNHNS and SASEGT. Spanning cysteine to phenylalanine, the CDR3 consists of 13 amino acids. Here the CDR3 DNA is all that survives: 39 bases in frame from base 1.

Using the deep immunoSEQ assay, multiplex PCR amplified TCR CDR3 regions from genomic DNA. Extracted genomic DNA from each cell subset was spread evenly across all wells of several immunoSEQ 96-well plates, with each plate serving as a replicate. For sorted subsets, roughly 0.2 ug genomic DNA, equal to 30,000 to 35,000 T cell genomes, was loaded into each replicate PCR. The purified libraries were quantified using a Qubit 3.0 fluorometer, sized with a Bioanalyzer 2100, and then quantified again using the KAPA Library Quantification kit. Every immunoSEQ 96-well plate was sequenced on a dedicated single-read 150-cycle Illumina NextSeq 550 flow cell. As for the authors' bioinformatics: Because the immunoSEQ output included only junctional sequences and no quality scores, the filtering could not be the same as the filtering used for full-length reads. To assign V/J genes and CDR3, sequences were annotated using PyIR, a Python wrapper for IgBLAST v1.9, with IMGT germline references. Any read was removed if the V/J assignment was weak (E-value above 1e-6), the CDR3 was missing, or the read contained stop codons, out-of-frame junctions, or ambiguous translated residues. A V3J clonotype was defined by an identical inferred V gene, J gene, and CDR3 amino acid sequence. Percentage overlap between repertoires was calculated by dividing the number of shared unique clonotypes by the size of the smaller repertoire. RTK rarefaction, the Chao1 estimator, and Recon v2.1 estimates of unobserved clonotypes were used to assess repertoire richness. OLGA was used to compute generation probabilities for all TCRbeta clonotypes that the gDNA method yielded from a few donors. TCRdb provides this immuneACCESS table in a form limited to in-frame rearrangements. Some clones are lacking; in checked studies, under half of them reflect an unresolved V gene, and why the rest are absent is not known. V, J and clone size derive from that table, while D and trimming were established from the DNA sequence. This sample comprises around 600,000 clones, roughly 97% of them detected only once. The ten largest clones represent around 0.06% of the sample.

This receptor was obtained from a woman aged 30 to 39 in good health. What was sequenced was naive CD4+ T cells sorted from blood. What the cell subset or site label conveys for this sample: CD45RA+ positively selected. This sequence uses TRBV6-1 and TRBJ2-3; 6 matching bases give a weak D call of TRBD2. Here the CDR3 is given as CASSNTGADTQYF. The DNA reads TGTGCCAGCAGTAACACGGGGGCAGATACGCAGTATTTT.